This T cell receptor beta chain was documented in a study of blood T cell repertoires in COVID-19. Whole-study context: Samples representing acute and convalescent COVID-19 were sourced from the United States, Italy and Spain. Sources were T cells, B-cell-depleted T cells, or PBMCs; the material itself was cDNA or gDNA.

The V end was cut by 6 bases, the J end by 2 bases, with 11 bases between. This CDR3 is 13 amino acids long. Germline assignment: CDR1 MNHEY and CDR2 SMNVEV (reference sequence). Only in-frame clones appear in the TCRdb table, and some are missing; sequencing was by immunoSEQ multiplex PCR. The sample lists around 150,000 clones, 75% to 90% occurring once. Source material: peripheral blood. This clonotype was obtained from a woman aged 55-70 years with active or convalescent COVID-19. V is TRBV27 and J is TRBJ2-7; D is ambiguous. DNA for the CDR3: TGTGCCAGCAGGAGAGACTTGACCTACGAGCAGTACTTC. Its translation: CASRRDLTYEQYF.